This T cell receptor beta chain originates from a study of CD4 T cells in relation to SARS-CoV-2 and coronaviruses. Background on the study: TCR beta CDR3s were sequenced after approximately nine-day antigen culture of PBMCs.

Comments on this clone: The antigen is unknown.

Libraries were prepared by immunoSEQ multiplex PCR; TCRdb keeps only in-frame clonotypes and omits some of them. Here the sample spans about 38,000 clones, around four fifths being singletons. Roughly 10^5 naive or memory CD4+ cells were cultured with CEF peptides for about 10 days. The germline CDR1 and CDR2 sequences are SGHVS and FQNEAQ. Trimming cost V 4 bases and J 6 bases; bases outside gene matches: 9. The CDR3 runs to 14 residues. This rearrangement joins TRBV7-8 to TRBJ2-7; 7 bases agree with TRBD2. The TCR originated in an adult with COVID-19. The sequenced material came from memory CD4+ T cells from PBMCs, cultured in vitro. This CDR3 reads CASSYGTTGGEQYF. As DNA, the CDR3 is TGTGCCAGCAGCTACGGGACTACTGGAGGCGAGCAGTACTTC.